This is a list of T cell receptor beta chains from one sample in a study of T cell responses to AZD1222 COVID-19 vaccine. Here immunoSEQ multiplex PCR was the method, and the copy in TCRdb shows in-frame clones only, minus some. The profile shows 130,000 to 150,000 clones, roughly nine tenths of them singletons. This sample comprised peripheral blood, obtained 28 days after the second AZD1222 dose. All receptors derive from an adult who received the AZD1222 COVID-19 vaccine. CDR3s include the opening cysteine and the closing phenylalanine or tryptophan. D genes are given only for firm matches. Clone sizes are given selectively: once, few, many, or a class where the clone is expanded.

CDR3nt: TGTGCCAGCAGCTTTGTCGACAGGGTGAACACTGAAGCTTTCTTT
CDR3aa: CASSFVDRVNTEAFF
v_gene: TRBV5-6
d_gene: TRBD1
abundance: once
j_gene: TRBJ1-1

CDR3nt: TGTGCCTGGAGTCCCCGGGGGACATATGGAAACACCATATATTTT
CDR3aa: CAWSPRGTYGNTIYF
v_gene: TRBV30
d_gene: -
abundance: -
j_gene: TRBJ1-3

CDR3nt: TGTGCCAGCAGACCTGCGTCAACGTCAACTAATGAAAAACTGTTTTTT
CDR3aa: CASRPASTSTNEKLFF
v_gene: TRBV6-2/TRBV6-3
d_gene: -
abundance: -
j_gene: TRBJ1-4

CDR3nt: TGTGCCTGGAGTAATCCAGGGCGGGCGCAGCCCCAGCATTTT
CDR3aa: CAWSNPGRAQPQHF
v_gene: TRBV30
d_gene: -
abundance: -
j_gene: TRBJ1-5

CDR3nt: TGTGCCAGCAGCCCAATGTCCGGGGGGAACACTGAAGCTTTCTTT
CDR3aa: CASSPMSGGNTEAFF
v_gene: TRBV9
d_gene: -
abundance: -
j_gene: TRBJ1-1

CDR3nt: TGTGCCAGCAGGCCCCTGGCCAACACCGGGGAGCTGTTTTTT
CDR3aa: CASRPLANTGELFF
v_gene: TRBV6-5
d_gene: -
abundance: once
j_gene: TRBJ2-2

CDR3nt: TGCGCCAGCAGCTTGGCCGACAGAATAGCCTACGAGCAGTACTTC
CDR3aa: CASSLADRIAYEQYF
v_gene: TRBV5-1
d_gene: -
abundance: few
j_gene: TRBJ2-7

CDR3nt: TGTGCCAGCAGGGTACAGGGGCATCAGCCCCAGCATTTT
CDR3aa: CASRVQGHQPQHF
v_gene: TRBV2
d_gene: TRBD1
abundance: once
j_gene: TRBJ1-5

CDR3nt: TGCAGCGTTGAAGTCCCCCGACACCGGTATAGCAATCAGCCCCAGCATTTT
CDR3aa: CSVEVPRHRYSNQPQHF
v_gene: TRBV29-1
d_gene: -
abundance: few
j_gene: TRBJ1-5

CDR3nt: TGTGCCACCAGTGAGGGAAAACCGAACACTGAAGCTTTCTTT
CDR3aa: CATSEGKPNTEAFF
v_gene: TRBV24-1
d_gene: -
abundance: -
j_gene: TRBJ1-1

CDR3nt: TGTGCCAGCAGCCGTCCCGACTCCTACGAGCAGTACTTC
CDR3aa: CASSRPDSYEQYF
v_gene: TRBV4-2
d_gene: -
abundance: few
j_gene: TRBJ2-7

CDR3nt: TGTGCCAGCAGTGAAACGCTGGGTCGGGCACCCCTCCACTTT
CDR3aa: CASSETLGRAPLHF
v_gene: TRBV2
d_gene: -
abundance: -
j_gene: TRBJ1-6

CDR3nt: TGTGCCAGTGGGCCGCCGGGACTAGCGGGCAATGAGCAGTTCTTC
CDR3aa: CASGPPGLAGNEQFF
v_gene: TRBV9
d_gene: TRBD2
abundance: few
j_gene: TRBJ2-1

CDR3nt: TGTGCCAGCAGCTTGAGGGCTAGCGGGGGGACGGTGACCCACGAGCAGTACTTC
CDR3aa: CASSLRASGGTVTHEQYF
v_gene: TRBV7-2
d_gene: TRBD2
abundance: -
j_gene: TRBJ2-7

CDR3nt: TGTGCCAGCAGCTTAGCAGGGAGCGAGCAGTACTTC
CDR3aa: CASSLAGSEQYF
v_gene: TRBV7-2
d_gene: -
abundance: -
j_gene: TRBJ2-7

CDR3nt: TGCGCCAGCAGCCAAGAAGTAGGGGGGGCGTTCAGTTACATTCAGTACTTC
CDR3aa: CASSQEVGGAFSYIQYF
v_gene: TRBV4-1
d_gene: -
abundance: few
j_gene: TRBJ2-4

CDR3nt: TGTGCCAGCAGCTCCCAGCTAGGAGAGACCCAGTACTTC
CDR3aa: CASSSQLGETQYF
v_gene: TRBV5-5
d_gene: -
abundance: -
j_gene: TRBJ2-5

CDR3nt: TGTGCCAGCAGCGCCGGGGCAAGCACAGATACGCAGTATTTT
CDR3aa: CASSAGASTDTQYF
v_gene: TRBV9
d_gene: -
abundance: -
j_gene: TRBJ2-3

CDR3nt: TGTGCCAGCAGTGACCCAACTCTAGCGGGGGATACGCAGTATTTT
CDR3aa: CASSDPTLAGDTQYF
v_gene: TRBV6-1
d_gene: TRBD2
abundance: -
j_gene: TRBJ2-3

CDR3nt: TGTGCCAGCAGCCAAGACTGGCTAGCGGGAGGGCTCTATAATGAGCAGTTCTTC
CDR3aa: CASSQDWLAGGLYNEQFF
v_gene: TRBV14
d_gene: TRBD2
abundance: -
j_gene: TRBJ2-1

CDR3nt: TGTGCCAGCAGTTACAACGCGGATATACAGGAGTGGCAGTTCTTC
CDR3aa: CASSYNADIQEWQFF
v_gene: TRBV6-5
d_gene: -
abundance: -
j_gene: TRBJ2-1

CDR3nt: TGTGCCAGCAGCTTAGGCCCAGGGGGCGTCAATCAGCCCCAGCATTTT
CDR3aa: CASSLGPGGVNQPQHF
v_gene: TRBV11-2
d_gene: TRBD1
abundance: -
j_gene: TRBJ1-5

CDR3nt: TGTGCCAGCAGCCAACGGATCTATGGCTACACCTTC
CDR3aa: CASSQRIYGYTF
v_gene: TRBV14
d_gene: -
abundance: -
j_gene: TRBJ1-2

CDR3nt: TGTGCCAGCAGCACTACTACAGTAGGGCGATCCTACGAGCAGTACTTC
CDR3aa: CASSTTTVGRSYEQYF
v_gene: TRBV5-6
d_gene: -
abundance: -
j_gene: TRBJ2-7

CDR3nt: TGTGCCAGCAGTTTAGGGTCGGCCAGGCGGTTCTTC
CDR3aa: CASSLGSARRFF
v_gene: TRBV12-3/TRBV12-4
d_gene: -
abundance: -
j_gene: TRBJ2-1

CDR3nt: TGTGCCAGCGCAGAGAACTGGGACTTTCGAGCTTTCTTT
CDR3aa: CASAENWDFRAFF
v_gene: TRBV6-5
d_gene: -
abundance: -
j_gene: TRBJ1-1

CDR3nt: TGCAGCGCCGGACGGGACAATCAGCCCCAGCATTTT
CDR3aa: CSAGRDNQPQHF
v_gene: TRBV29-1
d_gene: -
abundance: -
j_gene: TRBJ1-5

CDR3nt: TGTGCCAGCAGCTCATCGGAGGGGGCGGTCTACACCATATATTTT
CDR3aa: CASSSSEGAVYTIYF
v_gene: TRBV7-9
d_gene: TRBD1
abundance: once
j_gene: TRBJ1-3

CDR3nt: TGTGCCAGTAGTATCCGCCCCTACGAGCAGTACTTC
CDR3aa: CASSIRPYEQYF
v_gene: TRBV19
d_gene: -
abundance: few
j_gene: TRBJ2-7

CDR3nt: TGTGCCAGCAGAAGTAACAGGGGCAATTACGAGCAGTACTTC
CDR3aa: CASRSNRGNYEQYF
v_gene: TRBV14
d_gene: TRBD1
abundance: -
j_gene: TRBJ2-7

CDR3nt: TGTGCCAGCAGTATCAGCTCCCAGTCTCTCCATACCTTC
CDR3aa: CASSISSQSLHTF
v_gene: TRBV27
d_gene: -
abundance: -
j_gene: TRBJ1-2

CDR3nt: TGTGCCAGCAGCTTGAGGGATAGCTCCTACGAGCAGTACTTC
CDR3aa: CASSLRDSSYEQYF
v_gene: TRBV11-2
d_gene: -
abundance: -
j_gene: TRBJ2-7

CDR3nt: TGTGCCAGTAGTACTCCCGGGACGGAAAACATTCAGTACTTC
CDR3aa: CASSTPGTENIQYF
v_gene: TRBV19
d_gene: -
abundance: few
j_gene: TRBJ2-4

CDR3nt: TGTGCCTGGGAGGTTCGGGAGACCCAGTACTTC
CDR3aa: CAWEVRETQYF
v_gene: TRBV30
d_gene: -
abundance: -
j_gene: TRBJ2-5

CDR3nt: TGTGCCAGCAGCACCTTGAGACAGGCGATGAACACTGAAGCTTTCTTT
CDR3aa: CASSTLRQAMNTEAFF
v_gene: TRBV9
d_gene: -
abundance: -
j_gene: TRBJ1-1

CDR3nt: TGTGCCTGGGCTCCTGGGACAGGGAGAGTACAACTGTTTTTT
CDR3aa: CAWAPGTGRVQLFF
v_gene: TRBV30
d_gene: TRBD1
abundance: -
j_gene: TRBJ1-4

CDR3nt: TGTGCCACCAGTGAAGGGACAGGGGGCCAAGAGACCCAGTACTTC
CDR3aa: CATSEGTGGQETQYF
v_gene: TRBV24-1
d_gene: TRBD1
abundance: -
j_gene: TRBJ2-5

CDR3nt: TGCGCCAGCAGCGAAAATAGGGGGCCCTCCTACAATGAGCAGTTCTTC
CDR3aa: CASSENRGPSYNEQFF
v_gene: TRBV5-1
d_gene: TRBD1
abundance: -
j_gene: TRBJ2-1

CDR3nt: TGCAGCGTTATCCCAGGGGATTCTAATGAAAAACTGTTTTTT
CDR3aa: CSVIPGDSNEKLFF
v_gene: TRBV29-1
d_gene: -
abundance: -
j_gene: TRBJ1-4

CDR3nt: TGTGCCAGCAGCTTTCGGACAGGGACGCACACTGAAGCTTTCTTT
CDR3aa: CASSFRTGTHTEAFF
v_gene: TRBV7-9
d_gene: TRBD1
abundance: -
j_gene: TRBJ1-1

CDR3nt: TGTGCCAGTAGCGTCGACAGGGTTATGAACACTGAAGCTTTCTTT
CDR3aa: CASSVDRVMNTEAFF
v_gene: TRBV19
d_gene: TRBD1
abundance: -
j_gene: TRBJ1-1

CDR3nt: TGTGCCAGCAGCAGGGCGGGCACAGATACGCAGTATTTT
CDR3aa: CASSRAGTDTQYF
v_gene: TRBV5-6
d_gene: -
abundance: -
j_gene: TRBJ2-3

CDR3nt: TGTGCCAGCAGTTTGCCGGGACAGGGCGATTCACCCCTCCACTTT
CDR3aa: CASSLPGQGDSPLHF
v_gene: TRBV6-5
d_gene: TRBD1
abundance: -
j_gene: TRBJ1-6

CDR3nt: TGTGCCTCAGCGGAGCTAGCGGGAGGGCCTGACACAGATACGCAGTATTTT
CDR3aa: CASAELAGGPDTDTQYF
v_gene: TRBV10-3
d_gene: TRBD2
abundance: -
j_gene: TRBJ2-3

CDR3nt: TGTGCCTGGAGTGTCCCGAGGGGGCTGAACACTGAAGCTTTCTTT
CDR3aa: CAWSVPRGLNTEAFF
v_gene: TRBV30
d_gene: TRBD1
abundance: -
j_gene: TRBJ1-1

CDR3nt: TGTGCCAGCAGCTTGGGAGTAATTTCGGGCGGGGAGCTGTTTTTT
CDR3aa: CASSLGVISGGELFF
v_gene: TRBV5-4
d_gene: -
abundance: -
j_gene: TRBJ2-2

CDR3nt: TGTGCCAGCTCTCCGGGGGCACCACTAGCGGGAGGCAATGAGCAGTTCTTC
CDR3aa: CASSPGAPLAGGNEQFF
v_gene: TRBV7-2
d_gene: TRBD2
abundance: -
j_gene: TRBJ2-1

CDR3nt: TGTGCCAGCCCACCCCAGGGGAAAGAATCACCCCTCCACTTT
CDR3aa: CASPPQGKESPLHF
v_gene: TRBV7-2
d_gene: -
abundance: few
j_gene: TRBJ1-6

CDR3nt: TGTGCCAGCAGTTCTTCAGGGGGTAGGGGGCAGCCCCAGCATTTT
CDR3aa: CASSSSGGRGQPQHF
v_gene: TRBV6-2/TRBV6-3
d_gene: TRBD1
abundance: -
j_gene: TRBJ1-5

CDR3nt: TGTGCCAGCAGCGAACAGGGATTTGAAGCTTTCTTT
CDR3aa: CASSEQGFEAFF
v_gene: TRBV2
d_gene: -
abundance: -
j_gene: TRBJ1-1

CDR3nt: TGTGCCTGGAGCGCAGGACAGGGGGCAACCCGTTACAATGAGCAGTTCTTC
CDR3aa: CAWSAGQGATRYNEQFF
v_gene: TRBV30
d_gene: TRBD1
abundance: -
j_gene: TRBJ2-1